This T cell receptor (beta chain) was profiled in a study of T cell responses to AZD1222 COVID-19 vaccine. The wider study: Pooling was applied to second doses at about 4 or about 12 weeks. Study results and limitations: The reported proportion of spike-specific TCRs targeting unmutated variant regions was nearly half.

The assay was immunoSEQ multiplex PCR, and TCRdb's table has in-frame clones only and misses some. The table shows approximately 160,000 clones, with more than 70% occurring only once. Germline CDR1 is SGHTA and CDR2 is FQGTGA. Trimming stripped 5 bases from V and 3 bases from J, with 11 bases between. This CDR3 contains 14 residues. With regard to this clone: Its specificity is unknown.

The origin of this receptor is an adult in good health. The rearrangement links TRBV7-3 to TRBJ2-4; D is unresolved. The sequencing used peripheral blood, collected on day 0 of AZD1222 vaccination. CDR3 coding DNA: TGTGCCAGCAGCCCTGACGTAGGCAAAAACATTCAGTACTTC. Protein: CASSPDVGKNIQYF.